The T cell receptor beta chain under discussion was sequenced for a study of monozygotic twins with inflammatory bowel disease. Notes on the study in general: Separate T cell subtypes could not be resolved from one another.

In regard to this clonotype: The antigen remains unidentified.

Template switching appended UMIs that held a 6-nucleotide sample barcode. Each of TCRalpha and TCRbeta cDNA went through two nested PCRs, lasting 16 and 9 cycles. TCRdb re-analyzed the 5' RACE reads; it lists each CDR3 protein once, without DNA. The table lists 350,000 to 400,000 distinct CDR3 sequences. The CDR3 totals 14 residues. Germline V gives CDR1 LGHDT, CDR2 YNNKEL (reference sequence). The rearrangement joins TRBV3-1 to TRBJ2-5; the D call from TCRdb, TRBD2, cannot be confirmed without DNA. The TCR sequence derives from a human donor with ulcerative colitis or Crohn's disease, or a healthy co-twin of an affected twin (not recorded which). Material: blood. CDR3 sequence: CASSQIVEGETQYF.